Listed below are T cell receptor beta chains from one sample, sequenced in a study of regulatory T cells in long-lasting Graves disease. TCRdb re-analysed the multiplex PCR reads in MiXCR, keeping a single row per CDR3 protein. The sample lists about 300,000 distinct CDR3 sequences; 15% to 20% were seen once. The sample was peripheral blood mononuclear cells (PBMCs), taken at new diagnosis, from a patient treated with antithyroid drugs. These receptor sequences come from a female donor with Graves disease. Each CDR3 is given with its conserved first and last residue. A D gene is named only where the DNA matches it firmly. Some rows mark clone size as missing; the rest say once, few, many or name a class of expanded clone.

j_gene	abundance	v_gene	d_gene	CDR3nt	CDR3aa
TRBJ2-3	.	TRBV24-1	TRBD2	TGTGCCACCAGTGATCCCGGACTAGCGGGAGCCCCAGATACGCAGTATTTT	CATSDPGLAGAPDTQYF
TRBJ2-1	many	TRBV18	.	TGTGCCAGCTCATCCTCTACAGGGCCGAGCTCCTACAATGAGCAGTTCTTC	CASSSSTGPSSYNEQFF
TRBJ2-5	many	TRBV24-1	.	TGTGCCACCAGTGACACCCGGAGACTAGGGGGGGGTGAGACCCAGTACTTC	CATSDTRRLGGGETQYF
TRBJ1-5	.	TRBV25-1	TRBD1	TGTGCCAGCAGCGATACAGGGGGCGACAATCAGCCCCAGCATTTT	CASSDTGGDNQPQHF
TRBJ2-7	once	TRBV5-5	.	TGTGCCAGCAGCCCGACCTGGGGCAGCAAGCTCTACGAGCAGTACTTC	CASSPTWGSKLYEQYF
TRBJ2-1	.	TRBV7-2	.	TGTGCCAGCAGCTTAGTCTTTAATGAGCAGTTCTTC	CASSLVFNEQFF
TRBJ2-5	many	TRBV12-3/TRBV12-4	.	TGTGCCAGCAGCTTCAGTGAGACCCAGTACTTC	CASSFSETQYF
TRBJ2-3	many	TRBV12-3/TRBV12-4	.	TGTGCCAGCAAGAGTTACGCCACAGATACGCAGTATTTT	CASKSYATDTQYF
TRBJ1-1	many	TRBV14	TRBD1	TGTGCCAGCAGCCGAGACCACAGGGGAACTGAAGCTTTCTTT	CASSRDHRGTEAFF
TRBJ1-5	many	TRBV28	.	TGTGCCAGCAGTCCAAGCCTCATCGGGGGGGTTGGGCAGCCCCAGCATTTT	CASSPSLIGGVGQPQHF
TRBJ2-7	.	TRBV28	.	TGTGCCAGCAGTTTACCGGGACAAACTTACGAGCAGTACTTC	CASSLPGQTYEQYF
TRBJ2-1	.	TRBV12-3/TRBV12-4	.	TGTGCCAGAGCCGGGGGGCTCGGGGGCAATGAGCAGTTCTTC	CARAGGLGGNEQFF
TRBJ2-3	many	TRBV12-3/TRBV12-4	.	TGTGCCAGCAGTCCCGGGACCAACACAGATACGCAGTATTTT	CASSPGTNTDTQYF
TRBJ2-3	few	TRBV3-1	TRBD2	TGTGCCAGCAGCCAAGAAGTTAGCGGGAGCTCCCAGTATTTT	CASSQEVSGSSQYF
TRBJ2-1	.	TRBV28	TRBD2	TGTGCCAGCAGTAGAATAGCGGGAGCCGAGCAGTTCTTC	CASSRIAGAEQFF
TRBJ2-5	many	TRBV7-2	TRBD2	TGTGCCAGCAGCCAAAGGTTACTAGCGGGAGGAGAGACCCAGTACTTC	CASSQRLLAGGETQYF
TRBJ1-2	.	TRBV3-1	TRBD1	TGTGCCAGCAGCCGTACAAGACAGGGACGTTGGGGATACACCTTC	CASSRTRQGRWGYTF
TRBJ2-7	.	TRBV30	.	TGTGCCTGGAGTATCGGGGACTCGGCCTACGAGCAGTACTTC	CAWSIGDSAYEQYF
TRBJ1-2	.	TRBV3-1	.	TGTGCCAGCAGCCAAGCAGGGGAGGGAAATGGCTACACCTTC	CASSQAGEGNGYTF
TRBJ2-1	.	TRBV24-1	.	TGTGCCACCAGTGATCCGCAGGCTTCTCAGCGGTTCTTC	CATSDPQASQRFF